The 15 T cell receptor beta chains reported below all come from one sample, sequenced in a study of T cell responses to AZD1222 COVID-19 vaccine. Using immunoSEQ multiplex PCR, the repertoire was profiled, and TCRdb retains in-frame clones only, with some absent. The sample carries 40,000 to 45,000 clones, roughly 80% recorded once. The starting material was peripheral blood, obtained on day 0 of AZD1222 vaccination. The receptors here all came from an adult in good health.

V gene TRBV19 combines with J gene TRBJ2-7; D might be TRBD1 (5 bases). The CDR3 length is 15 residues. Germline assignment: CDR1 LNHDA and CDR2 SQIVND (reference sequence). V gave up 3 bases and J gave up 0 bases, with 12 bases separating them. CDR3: CASSMRQGPSYEQYF. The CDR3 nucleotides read TGTGCCAGTAGTATGAGGCAGGGTCCCTCCTACGAGCAGTACTTC. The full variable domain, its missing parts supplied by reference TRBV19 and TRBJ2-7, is DGGITQSPKYLFRKEGQNVTLSCEQNLNHDAMYWYRQDPGQGLRLIYYSQIVNDFQKGDIAEGYSVSREKKESFPLTVTSAQKNPTAFYLCASSMRQGPSYEQYFGPGTRLTVT.

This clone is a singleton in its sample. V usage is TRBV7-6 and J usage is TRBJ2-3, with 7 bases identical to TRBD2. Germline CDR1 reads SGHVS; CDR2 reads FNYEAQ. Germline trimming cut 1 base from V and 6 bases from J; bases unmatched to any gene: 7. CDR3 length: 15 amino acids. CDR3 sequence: CASSLVPSGGDTQYF. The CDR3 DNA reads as TGTGCCAGCAGCTTAGTGCCCTCCGGGGGGGATACGCAGTATTTT.

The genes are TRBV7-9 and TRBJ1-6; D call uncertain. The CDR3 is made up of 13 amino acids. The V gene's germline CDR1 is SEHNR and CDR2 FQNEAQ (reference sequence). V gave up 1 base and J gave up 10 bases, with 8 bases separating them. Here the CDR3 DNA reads TGTGCCAGCAGCTTAGTCGAAGGGTCACCCCTCCACTTT. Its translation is CASSLVEGSPLHF.

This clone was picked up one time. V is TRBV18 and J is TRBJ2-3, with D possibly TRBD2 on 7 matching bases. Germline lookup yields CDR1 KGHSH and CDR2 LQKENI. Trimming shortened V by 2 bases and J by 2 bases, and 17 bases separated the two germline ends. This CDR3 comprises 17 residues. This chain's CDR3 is CASSPSGRGFSTDTQYF. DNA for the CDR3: TGTGCCAGCTCACCATCGGGGAGGGGGTTCTCCACAGATACGCAGTATTTT.

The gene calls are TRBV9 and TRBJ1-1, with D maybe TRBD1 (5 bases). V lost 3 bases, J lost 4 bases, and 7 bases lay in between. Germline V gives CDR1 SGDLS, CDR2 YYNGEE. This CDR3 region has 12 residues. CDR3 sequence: CASSGQGTEAFF. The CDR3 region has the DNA TGTGCCAGCAGCGGGCAGGGCACTGAAGCTTTCTTT. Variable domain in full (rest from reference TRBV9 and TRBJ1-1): DSGVTQTPKHLITATGQRVTLRCSPRSGDLSVYWYQQSLDQGLQFLIQYYNGEERAKGNILERFSAQQFPDLHSELNLSSLELGDSALYFCASSGQGTEAFFGQGTRLTVV.

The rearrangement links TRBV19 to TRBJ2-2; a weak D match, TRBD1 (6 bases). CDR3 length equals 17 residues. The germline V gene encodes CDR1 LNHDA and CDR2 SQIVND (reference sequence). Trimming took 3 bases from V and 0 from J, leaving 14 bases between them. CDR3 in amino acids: CASSMRTGTTNTGELFF. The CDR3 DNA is TGTGCCAGTAGTATGCGAACCGGGACAACGAACACCGGGGAGCTGTTTTTT.

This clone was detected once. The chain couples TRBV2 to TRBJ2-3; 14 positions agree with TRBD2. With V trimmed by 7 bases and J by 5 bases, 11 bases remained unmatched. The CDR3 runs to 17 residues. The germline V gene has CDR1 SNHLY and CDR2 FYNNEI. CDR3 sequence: CASTRLAGGQLGDTQYF. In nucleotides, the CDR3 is TGTGCCAGCACCCGACTAGCGGGGGGGCAGTTAGGAGATACGCAGTATTTT.

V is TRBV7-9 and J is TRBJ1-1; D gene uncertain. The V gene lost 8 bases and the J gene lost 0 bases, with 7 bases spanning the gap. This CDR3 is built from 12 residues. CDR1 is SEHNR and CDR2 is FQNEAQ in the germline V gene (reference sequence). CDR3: CASQGMNTEAFF. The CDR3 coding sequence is TGTGCCAGCCAAGGTATGAACACTGAAGCTTTCTTT. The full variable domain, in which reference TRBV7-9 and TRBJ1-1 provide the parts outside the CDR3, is DTGVSQNPRHKITKRGQNVTFRCDPISEHNRLYWYRQTLGQGPEFLTYFQNEAQLEKSRLLSDRFSAERPKGSFSTLEIQRTEQGDSAMYLCASQGMNTEAFFGQGTRLTVV.

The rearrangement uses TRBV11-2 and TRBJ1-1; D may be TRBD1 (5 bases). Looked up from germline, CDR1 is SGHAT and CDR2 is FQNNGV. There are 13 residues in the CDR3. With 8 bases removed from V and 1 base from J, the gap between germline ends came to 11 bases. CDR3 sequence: CASSPGRNTEAFF. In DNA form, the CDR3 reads TGTGCCAGCTCCCCGGGGCGGAACACTGAAGCTTTCTTT.

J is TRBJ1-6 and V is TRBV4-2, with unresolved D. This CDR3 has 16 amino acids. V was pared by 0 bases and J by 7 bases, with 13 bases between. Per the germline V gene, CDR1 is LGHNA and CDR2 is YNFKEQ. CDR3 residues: CASSQEYFTGNSPLHF. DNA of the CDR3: TGTGCCAGCAGCCAAGAATACTTTACCGGGAATTCACCCCTCCACTTT.

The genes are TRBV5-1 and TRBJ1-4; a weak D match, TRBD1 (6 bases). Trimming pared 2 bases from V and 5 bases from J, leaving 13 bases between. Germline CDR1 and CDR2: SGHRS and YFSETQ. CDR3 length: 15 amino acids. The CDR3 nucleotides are TGCGCCAGCAGCTTAACGGACAGTCCAAATGAAAAACTGTTTTTT. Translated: CASSLTDSPNEKLFF.

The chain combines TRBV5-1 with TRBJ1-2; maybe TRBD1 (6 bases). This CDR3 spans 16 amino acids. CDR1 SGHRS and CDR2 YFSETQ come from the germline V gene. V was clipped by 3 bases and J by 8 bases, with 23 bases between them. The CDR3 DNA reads TGCGCCAGCAGCTACCGGGCCGGGGGGCGAGTGGAAGGCTACACCTTC. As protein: CASSYRAGGRVEGYTF.

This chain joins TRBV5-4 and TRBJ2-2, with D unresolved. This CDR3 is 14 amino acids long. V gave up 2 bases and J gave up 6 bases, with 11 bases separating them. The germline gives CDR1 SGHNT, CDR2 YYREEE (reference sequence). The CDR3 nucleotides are TGTGCCAGCAGCTTAGATTCTGTGGCCGGGGAGCTGTTTTTT. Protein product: CASSLDSVAGELFF.

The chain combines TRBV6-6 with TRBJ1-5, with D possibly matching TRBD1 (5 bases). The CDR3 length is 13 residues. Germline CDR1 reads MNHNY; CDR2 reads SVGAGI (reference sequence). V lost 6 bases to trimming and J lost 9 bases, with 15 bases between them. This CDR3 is CASSTALGAPQHF. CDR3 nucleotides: TGTGCCAGCAGCACGGCCTTAGGGGCGCCCCAGCATTTT.

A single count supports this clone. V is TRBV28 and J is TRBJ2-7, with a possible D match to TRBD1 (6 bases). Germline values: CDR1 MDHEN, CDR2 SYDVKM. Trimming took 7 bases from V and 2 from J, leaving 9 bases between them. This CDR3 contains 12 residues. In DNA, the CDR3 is TGTGCCAGCACTGGGGGCCCCTACGAGCAGTACTTC. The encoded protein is CASTGGPYEQYF.